The text below deals with one T cell receptor (beta chain). Its antigen is still unknown. The length of the CDR3 is 14 residues. Germline V gives CDR1 GTSNPN, CDR2 SVGIG (reference sequence). The trim removed 4 bases at V and 5 bases at J, leaving 7 bases unmatched. The data were taken from a study of OX40 agonist ivuxolimab in advanced cancers. On the study more broadly: Dose-escalation subjects each had hepatocellular carcinoma, melanoma, renal cell or head and neck cancer. Of mixed ages from about 20 to 90 and averaging about 60 years, the group was 65% to 85% male. A partial response was reached by three patients: one with hepatocellular carcinoma and two with cutaneous melanoma.

Sequenced by immunoSEQ multiplex PCR; TCRdb stores in-frame clones only, minus some. The profile shows 95,000 to 100,000 clones, around 83% of them singletons. Overall study results and limits: Antigen specificity of clonally expanded peripheral T cells was not established.

The sample here was CD4+ or CD8+ T cells sorted from blood, taken in a trial of the OX40 agonist ivuxolimab. The clonotype originates from an adult with an advanced solid tumor such as melanoma, head and neck, liver or kidney cancer. The chain is built from TRBV30 and TRBJ2-3; 9 bases are a match to TRBD1. The CDR3 here is CAWNTGGGGDTQYF. In DNA form, the CDR3 reads TGTGCCTGGAACACAGGGGGCGGGGGAGATACGCAGTATTTT.